Listed below are T cell receptor beta chains from one sample, sequenced in a study of blood T cell repertoires in COVID-19. Using immunoSEQ multiplex PCR, the repertoire was profiled, and TCRdb retains in-frame clones only, with some absent. The sample carries over 20,000 clones, 70% to 90% recorded once. Source material: peripheral blood. The source is a man aged 65 to 79 with acute or convalescent COVID-19. Each CDR3 is given with its conserved first and last residue. The order of the fields is CDR3 protein, CDR3 DNA, D gene, clone size, J gene, V gene. A D gene is named only where the DNA matches it firmly. Clone size is given for some rows only: seen once, a few or many times, or a class if the clone is expanded.

CDR3aa: CASRPLGRGYNEQFF
CDR3nt: TGTGCCAGCAGACCACTAGGGAGAGGCTACAATGAGCAGTTCTTC
d_gene: .
abundance: .
j_gene: TRBJ2-1
v_gene: TRBV6-5

CDR3aa: CASSFATGSEQYF
CDR3nt: TGTGCCAGCAGCTTTGCGACAGGGAGCGAGCAGTACTTC
d_gene: TRBD1
abundance: .
j_gene: TRBJ2-7
v_gene: TRBV7-2

CDR3aa: CASSLQGLDEAFF
CDR3nt: TGTGCCAGCAGCTTACAGGGATTGGATGAAGCTTTCTTT
d_gene: .
abundance: .
j_gene: TRBJ1-1
v_gene: TRBV7-8

CDR3aa: CASSLGGDSGANVLTF
CDR3nt: TGCGCCAGCAGCCTGGGTGGGGACTCCGGGGCCAACGTCCTGACTTTC
d_gene: .
abundance: .
j_gene: TRBJ2-6
v_gene: TRBV5-1

CDR3aa: CASSPQAPRNTEAFF
CDR3nt: TGCGCCAGCAGCCCCCAGGCCCCACGGAACACTGAAGCTTTCTTT
d_gene: .
abundance: .
j_gene: TRBJ1-1
v_gene: TRBV5-1

CDR3aa: CASSSPFRGNEKLFF
CDR3nt: TGTGCCAGCAGCTCACCGTTTAGAGGGAATGAAAAACTGTTTTTT
d_gene: .
abundance: .
j_gene: TRBJ1-4
v_gene: TRBV7-9

CDR3aa: CASSLTGARSTQYF
CDR3nt: TGTGCCAGCAGCTTGACGGGAGCTCGCTCGACCCAGTACTTC
d_gene: .
abundance: few
j_gene: TRBJ2-5
v_gene: TRBV11-3

CDR3aa: CASSQDRGQGVGYF
CDR3nt: TGTGCCAGCAGCCAAGATCGGGGCCAGGGGGTGGGATATTTT
d_gene: TRBD1
abundance: .
j_gene: TRBJ1-3
v_gene: TRBV4-2

CDR3aa: CASSNRQGINYGYTF
CDR3nt: TGTGCCAGCAGTAATCGACAGGGGATTAACTATGGCTACACCTTC
d_gene: TRBD1
abundance: .
j_gene: TRBJ1-2
v_gene: TRBV6-4

CDR3aa: CASSLYQGTEAFF
CDR3nt: TGTGCCAGCAGCTTGTATCAGGGGACTGAAGCTTTCTTT
d_gene: .
abundance: .
j_gene: TRBJ1-1
v_gene: TRBV5-6

CDR3aa: CASSLATTGGESSYF
CDR3nt: TGTGCCAGCAGCTTGGCCACTACAGGGGGTGAGTCCTCGTACTTC
d_gene: TRBD1
abundance: .
j_gene: TRBJ2-7
v_gene: TRBV5-6

CDR3aa: CASSQFPGTYEQYF
CDR3nt: TGCGCCAGCAGCCAATTCCCGGGAACCTACGAGCAGTACTTC
d_gene: .
abundance: .
j_gene: TRBJ2-7
v_gene: TRBV4-3

CDR3aa: CASSPNRGEDGYTF
CDR3nt: TGTGCCAGCTCACCAAACAGGGGAGAAGATGGCTACACCTTC
d_gene: TRBD1
abundance: .
j_gene: TRBJ1-2
v_gene: TRBV18

CDR3aa: CASSSLAGQETQYF
CDR3nt: TGTGCCAGCAGCTCTCTAGCGGGACAAGAGACCCAGTACTTC
d_gene: TRBD2
abundance: .
j_gene: TRBJ2-5
v_gene: TRBV7-2

CDR3aa: CASSGRPGTGTVLNEQFF
CDR3nt: TGTGCCAGCAGTGGACGTCCCGGGACAGGGACGGTGTTGAATGAGCAGTTCTTC
d_gene: TRBD1
abundance: .
j_gene: TRBJ2-1
v_gene: TRBV6-1

CDR3aa: CASSQASARATDTQYF
CDR3nt: TGCGCCAGCAGCCAAGCTAGCGCTCGGGCTACAGATACGCAGTATTTT
d_gene: .
abundance: .
j_gene: TRBJ2-3
v_gene: TRBV4-3

CDR3aa: CASSIPGTAYNEQFF
CDR3nt: TGTGCCAGCAGCATTCCCGGGACAGCCTACAATGAGCAGTTCTTC
d_gene: TRBD1
abundance: .
j_gene: TRBJ2-1
v_gene: TRBV7-9

CDR3aa: CASSRGQGPPLHF
CDR3nt: TGTGCCAGCAGTAGGGGACAGGGTCCACCCCTCCACTTT
d_gene: TRBD1
abundance: .
j_gene: TRBJ1-6
v_gene: TRBV6-5

CDR3aa: CASSQTYLAAQETQYF
CDR3nt: TGTGCCAGCAGCCAAACCTACCTAGCGGCACAAGAGACCCAGTACTTC
d_gene: TRBD2
abundance: .
j_gene: TRBJ2-5
v_gene: TRBV3-1/TRBV3-2

CDR3aa: CASSLGGGPGTNEKLFF
CDR3nt: TGTGCCAGCAGCTTGGGGGGGGGCCCCGGGACTAATGAAAAACTGTTTTTT
d_gene: .
abundance: .
j_gene: TRBJ1-4
v_gene: TRBV5-4

CDR3aa: CASSFVAGYEQYF
CDR3nt: TGTGCCAGCAGCTTTGTAGCGGGCTACGAGCAGTACTTC
d_gene: TRBD2
abundance: .
j_gene: TRBJ2-7
v_gene: TRBV7-2

CDR3aa: CSAPSGPEQYF
CDR3nt: TGCAGTGCTCCTAGCGGTCCTGAGCAGTACTTC
d_gene: TRBD2
abundance: .
j_gene: TRBJ2-7
v_gene: TRBV20-1

CDR3aa: CASSLQGAGDTQYF
CDR3nt: TGTGCCAGCAGCCTACAGGGGGCAGGAGATACGCAGTATTTT
d_gene: TRBD1
abundance: .
j_gene: TRBJ2-3
v_gene: TRBV2

CDR3aa: CSGGLAVGDTQYF
CDR3nt: TGCAGCGGAGGACTAGCGGTGGGGGATACGCAGTATTTT
d_gene: TRBD2
abundance: .
j_gene: TRBJ2-3
v_gene: TRBV29-1

CDR3aa: CASTSAGIWDYGYTF
CDR3nt: TGTGCCAGCACCTCTGCAGGGATTTGGGACTATGGCTACACCTTC
d_gene: .
abundance: .
j_gene: TRBJ1-2
v_gene: TRBV6-5

CDR3aa: CAIKRDIFQPQHF
CDR3nt: TGTGCCATCAAAAGGGACATCTTTCAGCCCCAGCATTTT
d_gene: .
abundance: .
j_gene: TRBJ1-5
v_gene: TRBV10-3

CDR3aa: CASSPDRAGSPLHF
CDR3nt: TGTGCCAGCTCACCAGACAGGGCTGGGTCACCCCTCCACTTT
d_gene: TRBD1
abundance: .
j_gene: TRBJ1-6
v_gene: TRBV18

CDR3aa: CASSLGDRGYNEQFF
CDR3nt: TGTGCCAGCAGCTTAGGGGACAGGGGCTACAATGAGCAGTTCTTC
d_gene: TRBD1
abundance: .
j_gene: TRBJ2-1
v_gene: TRBV7-2

CDR3aa: CASSEEGSRKFF
CDR3nt: TGTGCCAGCAGTGAAGAAGGGAGTCGTAAGTTCTTC
d_gene: .
abundance: few
j_gene: TRBJ2-1
v_gene: TRBV25-1

CDR3aa: CAISDAGTGNTIYF
CDR3nt: TGTGCCATCAGCGACGCAGGGACTGGAAACACCATATATTTT
d_gene: .
abundance: .
j_gene: TRBJ1-3
v_gene: TRBV10-3

CDR3aa: CASSPGGTGGEYGYTF
CDR3nt: TGCGCCAGCAGTCCCGGGGGGACAGGGGGCGAATATGGCTACACCTTC
d_gene: TRBD1
abundance: .
j_gene: TRBJ1-2
v_gene: TRBV5-1

CDR3aa: CAIRGTSGSPSYEQYF
CDR3nt: TGTGCCATCAGGGGGACTAGCGGGAGCCCTTCCTACGAGCAGTACTTC
d_gene: TRBD2
abundance: .
j_gene: TRBJ2-7
v_gene: TRBV10-3

CDR3aa: CASSFYGSSYEQYF
CDR3nt: TGTGCCAGCAGCTTCTACGGGAGCTCCTACGAGCAGTACTTC
d_gene: .
abundance: .
j_gene: TRBJ2-7
v_gene: TRBV11-1

CDR3aa: CASSQGEDNQPQHF
CDR3nt: TGCGCCAGCAGCCAGGGGGAGGACAATCAGCCCCAGCATTTT
d_gene: .
abundance: .
j_gene: TRBJ1-5
v_gene: TRBV4-3

CDR3aa: CASRGGNSPLHF
CDR3nt: TGTGCCAGCAGGGGGGGAAATTCACCCCTCCACTTT
d_gene: .
abundance: .
j_gene: TRBJ1-6
v_gene: TRBV6-5

CDR3aa: CASSKWTAQLMNTEAFF
CDR3nt: TGTGCCAGCAGCAAATGGACAGCACAGCTCATGAACACTGAAGCTTTCTTT
d_gene: .
abundance: .
j_gene: TRBJ1-1
v_gene: TRBV21-1

CDR3aa: CASSLVAGEETQYF
CDR3nt: TGCGCCAGCAGCTTGGTTGCGGGAGAGGAGACCCAGTACTTC
d_gene: TRBD2
abundance: .
j_gene: TRBJ2-5
v_gene: TRBV5-1

CDR3aa: CASSQPGTGSYNEQFF
CDR3nt: TGTGCCAGCAGCCAACCCGGGACTGGATCCTACAATGAGCAGTTCTTC
d_gene: .
abundance: .
j_gene: TRBJ2-1
v_gene: TRBV7-9

CDR3aa: CSVERGSNTEAFF
CDR3nt: TGCAGCGTTGAAAGGGGGTCGAACACTGAAGCTTTCTTT
d_gene: .
abundance: .
j_gene: TRBJ1-1
v_gene: TRBV29-1

CDR3aa: CASKQGSYNEQFF
CDR3nt: TGCGCCAGCAAACAGGGTTCCTACAATGAGCAGTTCTTC
d_gene: .
abundance: .
j_gene: TRBJ2-1
v_gene: TRBV5-1

CDR3aa: CSVEDRTAGAYYGYTF
CDR3nt: TGCAGCGTTGAAGATCGTACCGCAGGTGCTTACTATGGCTACACCTTC
d_gene: .
abundance: .
j_gene: TRBJ1-2
v_gene: TRBV29-1

CDR3aa: CASSQSGARTQYF
CDR3nt: TGCGCCAGCAGCCAGTCCGGAGCGAGGACGCAGTATTTT
d_gene: .
abundance: .
j_gene: TRBJ2-3
v_gene: TRBV4-3

CDR3aa: CASSLDWQGRGYEQYF
CDR3nt: TGTGCCAGCAGCTTGGATTGGCAGGGGAGAGGGTACGAGCAGTACTTC
d_gene: .
abundance: .
j_gene: TRBJ2-7
v_gene: TRBV5-5

CDR3aa: CASSQDWTGVNYGYTF
CDR3nt: TGTGCCAGCAGCCAAGACTGGACAGGAGTTAACTATGGCTACACCTTC
d_gene: TRBD1
abundance: .
j_gene: TRBJ1-2
v_gene: TRBV3-1/TRBV3-2

CDR3aa: CASRDSDTIYF
CDR3nt: TGCGCCAGCAGGGACAGTGATACCATATATTTT
d_gene: .
abundance: .
j_gene: TRBJ1-3
v_gene: TRBV10-2

CDR3aa: CASSLQDWGNQPQHF
CDR3nt: TGTGCCAGCAGTTTACAGGATTGGGGCAATCAGCCCCAGCATTTT
d_gene: .
abundance: .
j_gene: TRBJ1-5
v_gene: TRBV28

CDR3aa: CASSQDLMTPTDTQYF
CDR3nt: TGCGCCAGCAGCCAAGATTTGATGACTCCCACAGATACGCAGTATTTT
d_gene: .
abundance: .
j_gene: TRBJ2-3
v_gene: TRBV4-1

CDR3aa: CASSLGQWGGEQYF
CDR3nt: TGTGCCAGCAGTTTAGGGCAGTGGGGGGGCGAGCAGTACTTC
d_gene: TRBD2
abundance: .
j_gene: TRBJ2-7
v_gene: TRBV28

CDR3aa: CASSEQGNAGYTF
CDR3nt: TGTGCCAGCAGTGAACAGGGCAACGCTGGCTACACCTTC
d_gene: .
abundance: .
j_gene: TRBJ1-2
v_gene: TRBV2

CDR3aa: CASSPLIGDQGGYTF
CDR3nt: TGTGCCAGCAGCCCTCTTATTGGTGACCAGGGTGGCTACACCTTC
d_gene: .
abundance: .
j_gene: TRBJ1-2
v_gene: TRBV3-1/TRBV3-2

CDR3aa: CASSHRTSGIQETQYF
CDR3nt: TGTGCCAGCAGCCACAGGACTAGCGGGATACAAGAGACCCAGTACTTC
d_gene: TRBD2
abundance: once
j_gene: TRBJ2-5
v_gene: TRBV11-3